These 4 T cell receptor beta chains were all obtained from the same sample, sequenced in a study of T cell responses to AZD1222 COVID-19 vaccine. The method was immunoSEQ multiplex PCR; TCRdb's version includes in-frame clones alone and lacks a portion of them. The repertoire includes roughly 150,000 clones, roughly nine tenths of them detected once, and more than 6.5% sits in the top ten. The sample consisted of peripheral blood, taken after recovery from COVID-19. The receptors stem from an adult who had recovered from COVID-19.

J is TRBJ2-5 and V is TRBV27; D possibly corresponds to TRBD1 (5 bases). Germline CDR1 MNHEY, CDR2 SMNVEV (reference sequence). This CDR3 has 14 amino acids. V gave up 2 bases and J gave up 1 base, with 8 bases separating them. The CDR3 nucleotides read TGTGCCAGCAGTTTAACAGGACCCCAAGAGACCCAGTACTTC. It translates to CASSLTGPQETQYF.

J is TRBJ2-2 and V is TRBV19; D remains unclear. The length of the CDR3 is 15 residues. The V gene's germline CDR1 is LNHDA and CDR2 SQIVND (reference sequence). Trimming took 7 bases from V and 1 from J, leaving 13 bases between them. The CDR3 loop reads CASTSPGGNTGELFF. Written as DNA, the CDR3 is TGTGCCAGTACCTCTCCGGGTGGGAACACCGGGGAGCTGTTTTTT.

The chain is built from TRBV6-5 and TRBJ1-1; weak D call: TRBD1 (6 bases). Trimming took off 3 bases at V and 6 bases at J, with 8 bases between the two ends. Germline V gene sequence: CDR1 MNHEY, CDR2 SVGAGI. This CDR3 contains 12 residues. The CDR3 loop reads CASSYRGAEAFF. DNA for the CDR3: TGTGCCAGCAGTTATAGGGGGGCTGAAGCTTTCTTT.

For the CDR3, the DNA is TGTGCCAGCAGTTTATTCCTCGGACAGCCTACAAAGGAGCAGTACTTC. It codes for CASSLFLGQPTKEQYF. The J gene is TRBJ2-7, the V gene TRBV27, with D tentatively TRBD1 (6 bases). CDR1 is MNHEY, CDR2 SMNVEV, per germline (reference sequence). The V gene lost 1 base and the J gene lost 7 bases, with 20 bases spanning the gap. This CDR3 is 16 amino acids long.